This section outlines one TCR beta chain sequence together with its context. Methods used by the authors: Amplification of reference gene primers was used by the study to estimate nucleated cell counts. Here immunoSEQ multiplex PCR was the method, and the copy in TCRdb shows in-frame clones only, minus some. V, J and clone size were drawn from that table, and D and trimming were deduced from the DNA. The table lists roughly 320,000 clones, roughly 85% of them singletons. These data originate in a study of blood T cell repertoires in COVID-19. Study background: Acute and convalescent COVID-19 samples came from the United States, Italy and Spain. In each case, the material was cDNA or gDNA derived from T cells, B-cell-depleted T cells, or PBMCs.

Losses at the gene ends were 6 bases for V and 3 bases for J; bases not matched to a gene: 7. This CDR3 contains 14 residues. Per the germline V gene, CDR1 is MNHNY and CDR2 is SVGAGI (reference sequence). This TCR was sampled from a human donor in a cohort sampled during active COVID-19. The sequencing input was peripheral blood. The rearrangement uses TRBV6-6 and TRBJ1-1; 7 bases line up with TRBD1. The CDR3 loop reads CASRPRGLYTEAFF. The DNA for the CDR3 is TGTGCCAGCAGACCGAGGGGGCTCTACACTGAAGCTTTCTTT.